Below are 18 T cell receptor beta chains sequenced from a single sample in a study of vaccination and CD4 T cells after COVID-19. Sequencing of the DNA from cultured CD4+ T cells was carried out with the Oncomine TCR Beta short-read assay. Each CDR3 protein is one row after TCRdb ran MiXCR on the PCR reads. The table has about 10,000 distinct CDR3 sequences, less than 70% seen once. Their antigens remain unidentified. The treatment is: roughly nine-day PBMC culture with coronavirus spike peptide pools or control peptides (ViraFEST assay). The specimen was CD4+ T cells from blood, cultured in vitro, collected before SARS-CoV-2 vaccination. These receptors all stem from a human donor who had recovered from COVID-19.

V is TRBV2 and J is TRBJ2-1; D perhaps matches TRBD2 (6 bases). The CDR3 length is 14 residues. V lost 3 bases to trimming and J lost 4 bases, with 10 bases between them. Germline assignment: CDR1 SNHLY and CDR2 FYNNEI. CDR3 protein: CASSERREYNEQFF. CDR3 bases: TGTGCCAGCAGTGAGCGTCGGGAGTACAATGAGCAGTTCTTC.

The chain links TRBV7-8 to TRBJ2-7, with D perhaps TRBD1 (7 bases). Trimming left V 6 bases short and J 0 bases short, with 12 bases between. Germline-derived CDR1 and CDR2 are SGHVS and FQNEAQ. CDR3 length equals 14 residues. CDR3 bases: TGTGCCAGCAGACACAGGGGACTCTCCTACGAGCAGTACTTC. It is translated as CASRHRGLSYEQYF.

The chain employs TRBV7-3 and TRBJ2-5; D possibly corresponds to TRBD1 (6 bases). This CDR3 has 13 residues. Trimming took 3 bases from V and 2 from J, leaving 7 bases between them. Per germline, CDR1 SGHTA and CDR2 FQGTGA. The CDR3 is CASSLDRQETQYF. The CDR3 DNA sequence: TGTGCCAGCAGCTTGGACAGACAAGAGACCCAGTACTTC.

This chain links TRBV20-1 with TRBJ2-5; 8 bases are shared with TRBD1. The germline V gene encodes CDR1 DFQATT and CDR2 SNEGSKA (reference sequence). This CDR3 contains 14 residues. Trimming removed 5 bases from V and 2 bases from J; junction bases left unmatched: 7. CDR3 nucleotide sequence: TGCAGTGCTTCACGGACAGGGAAGCAAGAGACCCAGTACTTC. This encodes CSASRTGKQETQYF.

The CDR3 sequence is CSARDSWGQGSYEQYF. CDR3 in DNA: TGCAGTGCTAGAGATTCTTGGGGACAGGGTTCCTACGAGCAGTACTTC. The V and J genes are TRBV20-1 and TRBJ2-7; 9 positions agree with TRBD1. V shed 0 bases, J shed 1 base, and the junction held 7 bases outside the gene matches. This CDR3 is built from 16 residues. CDR1 is DFQATT and CDR2 is SNEGSKA in the germline V gene (reference sequence).

A few counts support this clonotype. The chain recombines TRBV20-1 with TRBJ2-5, with D possibly matching TRBD1 (7 bases). The CDR3 has 15 amino acids. Per germline, CDR1 DFQATT and CDR2 SNEGSKA (reference sequence). V was pared by 6 bases and J by 4 bases, with 21 bases between. CDR3 residues: CSAGDRRGLLETQYF. The CDR3 region has the DNA TGCAGTGCCGGGGACAGACGGGGGTTGCTAGAGACCCAGTACTTC.

This chain links TRBV20-1 with TRBJ1-6, with a weak D call TRBD1 (5 bases). Trimming left V 6 bases short and J 5 bases short, with 14 bases between. The length of the CDR3 is 14 residues. In germline, CDR1 is DFQATT, CDR2 SNEGSKA (reference sequence). The CDR3 sequence is CSAVGGGDNSPLHF. CDR3 DNA: TGCAGTGCCGTGGGGGGTGGCGATAATTCACCCCTCCACTTT.

J is TRBJ2-4 and V is TRBV20-1, with 8 positions matching TRBD2. The V gene's germline CDR1 is DFQATT and CDR2 SNEGSKA (reference sequence). Germline trimming cut 0 bases from V and 6 bases from J; bases unmatched to any gene: 7. The CDR3 loop spans 15 amino acids. CDR3 amino acids: CSARDNGRVRNIQYF. Here the CDR3 DNA reads TGCAGTGCTAGAGATAACGGGAGGGTGAGAAACATTCAGTACTTC.

The rearrangement links TRBV7-2 to TRBJ1-5; TRBD1 agrees at 11 bases. Germline CDR1 reads SGHTA; CDR2 reads FQGNSA. V lost 4 bases to trimming and J lost 4 bases; unmatched junction nucleotides: 3. This CDR3 comprises 15 residues. This CDR3 is CASSYGQGANQPQHF. DNA for the CDR3: TGTGCCAGCAGCTACGGACAGGGGGCTAATCAGCCCCAGCATTTT. Complete variable domain (other parts from reference TRBV7-2 and TRBJ1-5): GAGVSQSPSNKVTEKGKDVELRCDPISGHTALYWYRQSLGQGLEFLIYFQGNSAPDKSGLPSDRFSAERTGGSVSTLTIQRTQQEDSAVYLCASSYGQGANQPQHFGDGTRLSIL.

The chain uses TRBV6-2 or TRBV6-3 and TRBJ1-1, with D unclear. Per germline, CDR1 MNHEY and CDR2 SVGEGT. V was shortened by 0 bases and J by 5 bases, with 4 bases between the two germline ends. This CDR3 has 12 amino acids. In DNA form, the CDR3 reads TGTGCCAGCAGTTACTCGTGGACTGAAGCTTTCTTT. Translating gives CASSYSWTEAFF.

V and J are TRBV20-1 and TRBJ2-3, with 11 nucleotides matching TRBD2. CDR1 DFQATT and CDR2 SNEGSKA come from the germline V gene (reference sequence). This CDR3 region has 16 residues. After removal of 0 bases from V and 2 bases from J, the junction contained 4 bases not matched to a gene. Here the CDR3 DNA reads TGCAGTGCTAGAGATCTAGCGGGAGGTGCCACAGATACGCAGTATTTT. Translated: CSARDLAGGATDTQYF.

The genes are TRBV7-2 and TRBJ2-7; 10 positions agree with TRBD2. This CDR3 region has 15 residues. V dropped 6 bases and J dropped 9; count of bases not matched to a gene: 14. CDR1 and CDR2 (germline): SGHTA, FQGNSA. This chain's CDR3 is CASSYRLAGELGQYF. CDR3 DNA sequence: TGTGCCAGCAGTTACCGGCTAGCGGGAGAGTTAGGGCAGTACTTC.

The V gene is TRBV27, the J gene TRBJ1-6; no reliable D call. Trimming cost V 7 bases and J 0 bases, with 16 bases left between them. CDR3 size: 17 residues. Germline V gene data show CDR1 as MNHEY and CDR2 as SMNVEV (reference sequence). CDR3: CASTLSRRSSYNSPLHF. CDR3 in DNA: TGTGCCAGCACCCTTAGCCGACGGAGCTCCTATAATTCACCCCTCCACTTT.

A few counts support this clonotype. This sequence joins TRBV7-2 and TRBJ2-3; no definite D call. The germline CDR1 and CDR2 sequences are SGHTA and FQGNSA. V gave up 4 bases and J gave up 2 bases, with 4 bases separating them. The CDR3 consists of 12 residues. CDR3 bases: TGTGCCAGCAGCTCCTACACAGATACGCAGTATTTT. Its protein is CASSSYTDTQYF.

This clonotype has a single count. The gene calls are TRBV4-2 and TRBJ1-4; tentatively, D is TRBD1 (5 bases). There are 16 residues in the CDR3. V lost 0 bases and J 3 bases, leaving 11 bases between the germline ends. Germline V CDR1 and CDR2: LGHNA, YNFKEQ. The CDR3: CASSQEGQISNEKLFF. Written as DNA, the CDR3 is TGTGCCAGCAGCCAAGAGGGGCAGATATCTAATGAAAAACTGTTTTTT.

The chain has TRBV10-3 and TRBJ1-1; D gene uncertain. The V end lost 2 bases, the J end lost 2 bases, and 9 bases lay between the germline ends. The CDR3 runs 14 residues. Germline assignment: CDR1 ENHRY and CDR2 SYGVKD. The CDR3 DNA reads TGTGCCATCAGTGAGGGAATCTATAACACTGAAGCTTTCTTT. It encodes CAISEGIYNTEAFF.

This chain uses TRBV20-1 with TRBJ2-3; TRBD2 matches 9 bases. V lost 4 bases, J lost 2 bases, and 10 bases stayed unmatched. Germline V gene lookup returns CDR1 DFQATT and CDR2 SNEGSKA (reference sequence). The CDR3 length is 16 residues. The CDR3 loop is CSAIDTGTSNTDTQYF. The CDR3 nucleotides are TGCAGTGCTATAGACACCGGGACTAGCAACACAGATACGCAGTATTTT.

This clonotype occurred a few times. The V gene is TRBV7-9, the J gene TRBJ2-5; 8 positions agree with TRBD2. The V segment lost 8 bases and the J segment 3 bases; nucleotides outside the gene matches: 11. From germline, CDR1 is SEHNR and CDR2 FQNEAQ (reference sequence). CDR3 size: 15 residues. CDR3 DNA sequence: TGTGCCAGCGGGGCCCGATTGCGGGGGGAAGAGACCCAGTACTTC. Amino acid sequence: CASGARLRGEETQYF.